Following are 12 T cell receptor beta chains from one sample sequenced in a study of cytomegalovirus exposure and HLA in healthy donors. The PCR ran on 60 Vbeta and 13 Jbeta primers. The table came from immunoSEQ multiplex PCR; TCRdb's copy has only in-frame clones and leaves some out. This sample has some 110,000 clones; roughly four fifths occur once, and the top ten carry roughly an eighth. Sequences were obtained from PBMCs. These receptors were obtained from a woman aged 55-75 years in good health and CMV-seropositive.

The genes are TRBV4-3 and TRBJ2-7, with TRBD1 as a possible D gene (6 bases). CDR1 is LGHNA and CDR2 is YSLEER in the germline V gene. Between the trimmed V and J ends, which lost 0 bases and 1 base, there was a span of 7 bases. The CDR3 runs to 14 residues. CDR3 DNA: TGCGCCAGCAGCCAAGACCAGGGGTCCTACGAGCAGTACTTC. Its protein product is CASSQDQGSYEQYF.

In this sample, this clone turned up once. The gene calls are TRBV5-1 and TRBJ2-5; 12 bases are shared with TRBD2. The CDR3 spans 16 residues. V was pared by 4 bases and J by 2 bases, with 6 bases of the junction left unmatched. Germline V gives CDR1 SGHRS, CDR2 YFSETQ. CDR3 nucleotides: TGCGCCAGCAGCCCGGGCGGGACTAGCGGGCAAGAGACCCAGTACTTC. This encodes CASSPGGTSGQETQYF.

The CDR3 loop reads CASRKLGQESNQPQHF. The CDR3 DNA reads TGTGCCAGCAGAAAACTGGGACAGGAAAGCAATCAGCCCCAGCATTTT. The chain couples TRBV21-1 to TRBJ1-5; the tabulated D call, TRBD1, remains unverified against the DNA. TRBV21-1 represents a pseudogene. This CDR3 has 16 residues.

This clone was seen a handful of times. Distinct nucleotide sequences in the sample also encode this CDR3. This sequence joins TRBV6-4 and TRBJ2-3, with 7 bases matching TRBD2. The CDR3 covers 13 residues. From germline, CDR1 is MRHNA and CDR2 SNTAGT. V lost 3 bases to trimming and J lost 3 bases; unmatched junction nucleotides: 0. In DNA, the CDR3 is TGTGCCAGCAGTGAGCGGGAGACAGATACGCAGTATTTT. Protein sequence: CASSERETDTQYF.

The DNA of the CDR3 is TGTGCCAGCAGCGTAGGGGCAGCGGGGGGGCTGGGAAGGGAGACCCAGTACTTC. Its translation: CASSVGAAGGLGRETQYF. The chain recombines TRBV9 with TRBJ2-5; TRBD2 aligns across 10 bases. V was pared by 0 bases and J by 5 bases, with 13 bases of the junction left unmatched. The CDR3 is made up of 18 amino acids. Germline assignment: CDR1 SGDLS and CDR2 YYNGEE.

The V call is TRBV2, the J call TRBJ2-7; TRBD1 might be the D (7 bases). Between the trimmed V and J ends, which lost 6 bases and 4 bases, there was a span of 19 bases. Per germline, CDR1 SNHLY and CDR2 FYNNEI. This CDR3 has 15 residues. CDR3 DNA sequence: TGTGCCAGCAGCGAGCAGGGGGGCAGGGGGTACGAGCAGTACTTC. Its protein is CASSEQGGRGYEQYF.

V gene TRBV15 combines with J gene TRBJ1-5; TRBD1 is a possible D gene (5 bases). The length of the CDR3 is 15 residues. V lost 1 base and J lost 6, with 13 bases in between. Per germline, CDR1 LNHNV and CDR2 YYDKDF (reference sequence). This chain's CDR3 is CATSRVRDSGQPQHF. CDR3 bases: TGTGCCACCAGCAGAGTCCGGGACTCGGGTCAGCCCCAGCATTTT.

The chain links TRBV7-2 to TRBJ2-3, with a possible D match to TRBD2 (6 bases). The germline V gene has CDR1 SGHTA and CDR2 FQGNSA. V was trimmed by 1 base and J by 3 bases, leaving 11 bases between them. CDR3 length equals 15 residues. The CDR3 region is CASSLDAGRTDTQYF. The CDR3 DNA is TGTGCCAGCAGCTTAGATGCAGGGAGGACAGATACGCAGTATTTT.

This sequence joins TRBV6-5 and TRBJ2-3; weak D call: TRBD1 (5 bases). There are 12 residues in the CDR3. Germline V gene lookup returns CDR1 MNHEY and CDR2 SVGAGI. V was trimmed by 2 bases and J by 5 bases, leaving 5 bases between them. The DNA of the CDR3 is TGTGCCAGCAGTTACCAGGGAGATACGCAGTATTTT. Its translation is CASSYQGDTQYF.

Turning to this clone: Other DNA sequences within the sample encode an identical CDR3. This chain uses TRBV5-1 with TRBJ2-1; perhaps TRBD2 as D (5 bases). The CDR3 is 17 residues long. V was trimmed by 1 base and J by 7 bases, leaving 21 bases between them. Germline V CDR1 and CDR2: SGHRS, YFSETQ. This CDR3 reads CASSLIITQGSGNEQFF. The CDR3 nucleotides are TGCGCCAGCAGCTTGATCATAACGCAAGGCAGCGGTAATGAGCAGTTCTTC.

The chain links TRBV15 to TRBJ2-5; no firm D call. V was pared by 4 bases and J by 5 bases, with 8 bases between. This CDR3 is built from 12 residues. The germline V gene encodes CDR1 LNHNV and CDR2 YYDKDF (reference sequence). The CDR3 loop is CATSKPLETQYF. The CDR3 nucleotides read TGTGCCACCAGCAAGCCTTTGGAGACCCAGTACTTC.

V and J are TRBV6-6 and TRBJ2-2, with D perhaps matching TRBD2 (5 bases). Germline CDR1 and CDR2: MNHNY and SVGAGI (reference sequence). The length of the CDR3 is 15 residues. V dropped 5 bases and J dropped 1 base, with 11 bases sitting between them. The CDR3 coding sequence is TGTGCCAGCAGTACCGCGGGTTTGAACACCGGGGAGCTGTTTTTT. Its translation is CASSTAGLNTGELFF.